The 23 T cell receptor beta chains listed next were all sequenced from one sample in a study of cytomegalovirus exposure and HLA in healthy donors. The primer mix had 60 Vbeta and 13 Jbeta primers. This table comes from immunoSEQ multiplex PCR, and its TCRdb copy is limited to in-frame clones, with some not included. The sample yields some 190,000 clones, roughly 77% seen once. Sequenced input: PBMCs. The receptors originated from a woman aged 45-59 years in good health and CMV-seronegative.

The chain carries TRBV9 and TRBJ1-2; D remains unclear. The CDR3 covers 15 residues. Germline CDR1 and CDR2: SGDLS and YYNGEE. Trimming took 3 bases from V and 6 from J, leaving 18 bases between them. The CDR3 DNA reads TGTGCCAGCAGCGAGCCCCGGCCAGGTTACGATGGCTACACCTTC. Its protein is CASSEPRPGYDGYTF.

The CDR3 coding sequence is TGCGCCAGCAGCCACCAAGCCGCCGGGACTAGCAATGAGCAGTTCTTC. It specifies CASSHQAAGTSNEQFF. The V gene is TRBV4-3, the J gene TRBJ2-1, with 8 bases fitting TRBD2. The CDR3 runs to 16 residues. Germline CDR1 is LGHNA and CDR2 is YSLEER. Germline trimming cut 3 bases from V and 6 bases from J; bases unmatched to any gene: 10.

This sequence joins TRBV6-5 and TRBJ2-7; D remains ambiguous. V lost 6 bases and J 2 bases, leaving 14 bases between the germline ends. The CDR3 has 14 residues. Germline assignment: CDR1 MNHEY and CDR2 SVGAGI. The CDR3 protein is CASRDSRPPYEQYF. The CDR3 DNA sequence: TGTGCCAGCAGAGACTCACGCCCTCCCTACGAGCAGTACTTC.

This clone was counted between two and nine times. The gene calls are TRBV5-5 and TRBJ2-3; D remains unclear. V dropped 6 bases and J dropped 5 bases, with 10 bases sitting between them. The CDR3 runs to 12 residues. The germline CDR1 and CDR2 sequences are SGHKS and YYEKEE (reference sequence). The CDR3 DNA sequence: TGTGCCAGCACCCCCTTTTTAGATACGCAGTATTTT. This translates into CASTPFLDTQYF.

The chain is built from TRBV29-1 and TRBJ2-5; 8 positions match TRBD1. V lost 7 bases to trimming and J lost 4 bases; unmatched junction nucleotides: 11. This CDR3 comprises 14 residues. The germline CDR1 and CDR2 sequences are SQVTM and ANQGSEA. The CDR3 loop reads CSADTGGIVETQYF. As DNA, the CDR3 is TGCAGCGCGGACACAGGGGGGATTGTAGAGACCCAGTACTTC.

J is TRBJ1-5 and V is TRBV5-1, with a possible D match to TRBD1 (5 bases). Germline CDR1 and CDR2: SGHRS and YFSETQ. The CDR3 sequence is 16 residues long. V was trimmed by 0 bases and J by 0 bases, leaving 10 bases between them. The DNA of the CDR3 is TGCGCCAGCAGCTTGGCGGGGGTAAATAGCAATCAGCCCCAGCATTTT. This codes for CASSLAGVNSNQPQHF.

This chain connects TRBV6-5 to TRBJ2-5, with D maybe TRBD1 (6 bases). CDR1 is MNHEY and CDR2 is SVGAGI in the germline V gene. V dropped 4 bases and J dropped 5 bases, with 14 bases sitting between them. The CDR3 covers 14 residues. CDR3 sequence: CASSSPGVGETQYF. The CDR3 DNA sequence: TGTGCCAGCAGTTCCCCAGGGGTTGGTGAGACCCAGTACTTC.

This sequence joins TRBV6-1 and TRBJ1-2, with 7 bases lining up with TRBD1. Trimming cost V 3 bases and J 6 bases; bases outside gene matches: 13. The CDR3 sequence is 16 residues long. CDR1 is MNHNS and CDR2 is SASEGT in the germline V gene. The CDR3 spells CASSDPTGIKEDGYTF. In DNA, the CDR3 is TGTGCCAGCAGTGACCCGACAGGGATTAAGGAGGATGGCTACACCTTC.

J is TRBJ2-1 and V is TRBV19; 13 bases are shared with TRBD2. The J segment lost 9 bases and the V segment lost 5 bases, leaving 7 bases of the junction unmatched. CDR3 length: 15 residues. Germline V lookup: CDR1 LNHDA, CDR2 SQIVND (reference sequence). This CDR3 is CASSQGLAGATEQFF. As DNA, the CDR3 is TGTGCCAGTAGTCAAGGACTAGCGGGAGCCACTGAGCAGTTCTTC. The variable domain in full, with the rest retrieved from reference TRBV19 and TRBJ2-1, is DGGITQSPKYLFRKEGQNVTLSCEQNLNHDAMYWYRQDPGQGLRLIYYSQIVNDFQKGDIAEGYSVSREKKESFPLTVTSAQKNPTAFYLCASSQGLAGATEQFFGPGTRLTVL.

The rearrangement joins TRBV29-1 to TRBJ1-3, with TRBD1 matching 7 bases. This CDR3 spans 15 amino acids. Germline loops: CDR1 SQVTM, CDR2 ANQGSEA. V dropped 7 bases and J dropped 0; count of bases not matched to a gene: 9. CDR3 protein: CSAIRQGFSGNTIYF. CDR3 nucleotide sequence: TGCAGCGCAATCCGACAGGGTTTCTCTGGAAACACCATATATTTT.

The chain combines TRBV9 with TRBJ2-3; TRBD2 aligns across 10 bases. V was clipped by 0 bases and J by 8 bases; unmatched bases: 6. CDR1 is SGDLS, CDR2 YYNGEE, per germline. The CDR3 totals 15 residues. DNA of the CDR3: TGTGCCAGCAGCGTAGAAGCGGGGGGGGCGGGTACGCAGTATTTT. The encoded protein is CASSVEAGGAGTQYF.

This clone was counted only a few times. The chain joins TRBV6-5 to TRBJ1-6, with D hard to call. Germline CDR1 is MNHEY and CDR2 is SVGAGI. The CDR3 contains 15 residues. The V gene lost 0 bases and the J gene lost 5 bases, with 8 bases spanning the gap. The CDR3 region is CASSYSWGDNSPLHF. CDR3 DNA: TGTGCCAGCAGTTACTCGTGGGGAGATAATTCACCCCTCCACTTT.

The rearrangement joins TRBV6-5 to TRBJ2-2; 7 bases are a match to TRBD1. V shed 6 bases, J shed 1 base, and the junction held 5 bases outside the gene matches. Germline V gene sequence: CDR1 MNHEY, CDR2 SVGAGI. There are 15 residues in the CDR3. CDR3 bases: TGTGCCAGCAGGACACAGGGGATGAACACCGGGGAGCTGTTTTTT. Protein: CASRTQGMNTGELFF.

The table lists this clone with a few counts. This chain joins TRBV11-1 and TRBJ1-2; the match to TRBD1 covers 10 bases. The CDR3 is 13 amino acids. Losses at the gene ends were 5 bases for V and 8 bases for J; bases not matched to a gene: 5. Germline V gene lookup returns CDR1 SGHAT and CDR2 FQDESV (reference sequence). The CDR3 sequence is CASSPEGQGGYTF. Here the CDR3 DNA reads TGTGCCAGCAGCCCAGAGGGACAGGGGGGCTACACCTTC.

The gene calls are TRBV28 and TRBJ2-3; TRBD2 aligns across 9 bases. Germline V CDR1 and CDR2: MDHEN, SYDVKM. With 8 bases clipped from V and 5 bases from J, the junction kept 8 bases outside the gene matches. The CDR3 is made up of 14 amino acids. The CDR3 here is CASLSGRGGDTQYF. The CDR3 coding sequence is TGTGCCAGCCTTAGCGGGAGAGGTGGAGATACGCAGTATTTT.

The chain is built from TRBV27 and TRBJ1-1, with D perhaps matching TRBD1 (6 bases). The ends were cut back, 2 bases at V and 7 bases at J, with 17 bases in the middle. This CDR3 comprises 15 residues. Germline V lookup: CDR1 MNHEY, CDR2 SMNVEV (reference sequence). CDR3 DNA: TGTGCCAGCAGTTTAGAAGGGCCCCAGACAGGTGAAGCTTTCTTT. Translated: CASSLEGPQTGEAFF.

The chain recombines TRBV18 with TRBJ2-1; D is perhaps TRBD1 (6 bases). V was trimmed by 3 bases and J by 9 bases, leaving 6 bases between them. Germline CDR1 KGHSH, CDR2 LQKENI. There are 11 residues in the CDR3. The CDR3 DNA reads as TGTGCCAGCTCACCGGGGGCTGAGCAGTTCTTC. Its protein is CASSPGAEQFF. Together with reference TRBV18 and TRBJ2-1, the CDR3 gives the full variable domain: NAGVMQNPRHLVRRRGQEARLRCSPMKGHSHVYWYRQLPEEGLKFMVYLQKENIIDESGMPKERFSAEFPKEGPSILRIQQVVRGDSAAYFCASSPGAEQFFGPGTRLTVL.

The gene calls are TRBV14 and TRBJ2-5; 9 bases line up with TRBD1. The junction had 6 bases not matched to a gene; V was cut back by 5 bases and J by 5 bases. The CDR3 loop spans 14 amino acids. The V gene's germline CDR1 is SGHDN and CDR2 FVKESK. In DNA, the CDR3 is TGTGCCAGCAGCGCCCGGGACAGGGATGAGACCCAGTACTTC. Amino acids: CASSARDRDETQYF. Full variable domain (remainder filled in from reference TRBV14 and TRBJ2-5): EAGVTQFPSHSVIEKGQTVTLRCDPISGHDNLYWYRRVMGKEIKFLLHFVKESKQDESGMPNNRFLAERTGGTYSTLKVQPAELEDSGVYFCASSARDRDETQYFGPGTRLLVL.

This clone was observed once. The gene calls are TRBV7-3 and TRBJ2-2; TRBD1 aligns across 7 bases. After removal of 5 bases from V and 6 bases from J, the junction contained 9 bases not matched to a gene. The germline V gene has CDR1 SGHTA and CDR2 FQGTGA. The CDR3 runs 15 residues. The CDR3 spells CASSRLGQDPGELFF. CDR3 sequence (DNA): TGTGCCAGCAGCCGCCTCGGACAGGACCCCGGGGAGCTGTTTTTT.

The table lists this clone with a few counts. The chain carries TRBV19 and TRBJ2-2; 7 bases line up with TRBD2. The CDR3 sequence is 14 residues long. With 2 bases clipped from V and 6 bases from J, the junction kept 3 bases outside the gene matches. Germline loops: CDR1 LNHDA, CDR2 SQIVND (reference sequence). CDR3 coding DNA: TGTGCCAGTAGTATATTGGGGGGGGCCGGGGAGCTGTTTTTT. Encoded protein: CASSILGGAGELFF.

This clone was counted a single time. The rearrangement uses TRBV6-5 and TRBJ2-5, with D perhaps TRBD1 (5 bases). The J call is uncertain, as TRBJ2-7 better fits the DNA end. This CDR3 contains 14 residues. The V gene's germline CDR1 is MNHEY and CDR2 SVGAGI. For the CDR3, the DNA is TGTGCCAGCAGGGTAGTTGACAGCCTCTACGAGCAGTACTTC. Translation gives CASRVVDSLYEQYF.

This clone was counted between two and nine times. The gene calls are TRBV7-6 and TRBJ2-1; no clear D gene. V dropped 4 bases and J dropped 4 bases, with 8 bases sitting between them. Per the germline V gene, CDR1 is SGHVS and CDR2 is FNYEAQ. This CDR3 region has 13 residues. CDR3 loop: CASSSLNYNEQFF. CDR3 DNA: TGTGCCAGCAGCTCCTTAAATTACAATGAGCAGTTCTTC.

The V gene is TRBV4-3, the J gene TRBJ1-2; TRBD1 is a possible D gene (6 bases). Between the trimmed V and J ends, which lost 1 base and 1 base, there was a span of 10 bases. Germline assignment: CDR1 LGHNA and CDR2 YSLEER. The CDR3 extends over 15 amino acids. This CDR3 is CASSQGDTLNYGYTF. DNA of the CDR3: TGCGCCAGCAGCCAAGGGGACACCCTTAACTATGGCTACACCTTC.